Each of the 5 T cell receptor beta chains below was sequenced from the same sample in a study of T cells after posttransplantation cyclophosphamide. Clones were sequenced by immunoSEQ multiplex PCR, and TCRdb holds only the in-frame ones, with some missing. Recorded here are about 22,000 clones, none singletons. The source material was PBMCs. The receptors were gathered from a woman between 50 and 59 years old in good health, CMV-negative, and a related stem cell transplant donor.

This clone was seen repeatedly, ten times or more. The chain carries TRBV19 and TRBJ2-7, with 10 positions matching TRBD1. The germline CDR1 and CDR2 sequences are LNHDA and SQIVND (reference sequence). V shed 3 bases and J 3 bases; nucleotides not matched to a gene: 8. The CDR3 covers 16 residues. CDR3 residues: CASSMGQGSAIYEQYF. CDR3 nucleotides: TGTGCCAGTAGTATGGGACAGGGGAGCGCGATCTACGAGCAGTACTTC. The complete variable domain, with remaining parts taken from reference TRBV19 and TRBJ2-7, reads DGGITQSPKYLFRKEGQNVTLSCEQNLNHDAMYWYRQDPGQGLRLIYYSQIVNDFQKGDIAEGYSVSREKKESFPLTVTSAQKNPTAFYLCASSMGQGSAIYEQYFGPGTRLTVT.

There are many counts of this clone. The chain is built from TRBV5-1 and TRBJ1-1; 7 bases are shared with TRBD1. The CDR3 runs 15 residues. Germline assignment: CDR1 SGHRS and CDR2 YFSETQ. V shed 0 bases, J shed 4 bases, and the junction held 6 bases outside the gene matches. The chain's CDR3 is CASSLVQGKGTEAFF. CDR3 coding DNA: TGCGCCAGCAGCTTGGTACAGGGGAAGGGCACTGAAGCTTTCTTT.

This clone showed up just a few times. This sequence joins TRBV6-5 and TRBJ2-7; D not resolved. CDR3 size: 10 residues. V lost 5 bases and J lost 11, with 10 bases in between. Per germline, CDR1 MNHEY and CDR2 SVGAGI. In DNA, the CDR3 is TGTGCCAGCAGTGAAAGCACGGAGTACTTC. Protein product: CASSESTEYF.

This clone was counted ten times or more. This same CDR3 is encoded by further DNA sequences in the sample. V and J are TRBV7-2 and TRBJ1-1; 7 bases are a match to TRBD1. This CDR3 is 16 amino acids long. J lost 2 bases, V lost 5 bases, and 11 bases had no gene match. Looked up from germline, CDR1 is SGHTA and CDR2 is FQGNSA. CDR3 DNA sequence: TGTGCCAGCAGCCTAAGGACAGGTCGCGGTAACACTGAAGCTTTCTTT. The encoded protein is CASSLRTGRGNTEAFF.

This clone has ten or more counts. CDR3 protein: CASSNSRRLSNNEQFF. The CDR3 bases are TGTGCCAGCAGCAACTCCCGGAGACTTAGCAACAATGAGCAGTTCTTC. The rearrangement joins TRBV7-9 to TRBJ2-1, with no clear D. The germline gives CDR1 SEHNR, CDR2 FQNEAQ (reference sequence). This CDR3 spans 16 amino acids. Trimming shortened V by 5 bases and J by 5 bases, and 19 bases separated the two germline ends.